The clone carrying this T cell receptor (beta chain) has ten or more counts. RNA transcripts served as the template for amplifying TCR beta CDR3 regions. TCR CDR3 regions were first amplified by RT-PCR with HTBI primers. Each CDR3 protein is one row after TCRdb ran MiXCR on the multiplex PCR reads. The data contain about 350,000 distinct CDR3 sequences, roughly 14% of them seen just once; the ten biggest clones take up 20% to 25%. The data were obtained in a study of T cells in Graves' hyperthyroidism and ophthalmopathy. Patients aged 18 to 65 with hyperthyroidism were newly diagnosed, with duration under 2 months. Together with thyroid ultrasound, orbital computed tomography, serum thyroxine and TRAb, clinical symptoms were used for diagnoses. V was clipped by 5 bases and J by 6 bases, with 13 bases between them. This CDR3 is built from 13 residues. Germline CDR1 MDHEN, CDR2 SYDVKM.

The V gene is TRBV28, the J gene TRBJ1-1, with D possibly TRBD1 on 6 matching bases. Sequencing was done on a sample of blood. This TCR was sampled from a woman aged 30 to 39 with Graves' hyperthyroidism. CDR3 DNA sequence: TGTGCCAGCAGTCCACGGACAGAGCCTGAAGCTTTCTTT. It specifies CASSPRTEPEAFF.